These T cell receptor beta chains were read from a single sample in a study of T-cell memory formation after mild COVID-19. Each CDR3 protein is one row after TCRdb ran MiXCR on the 5' RACE reads. Of around 82,000 distinct CDR3 sequences in the sample, about 13% were seen once. Material: PBMCs or a T cell subset sorted from them (not recorded which). These receptor sequences come from a man younger than 35 who had mild COVID-19 (a few samples of this study predate the infection). Cell type and time point are not known. CDR3s include the opening cysteine and the closing phenylalanine or tryptophan. Fields, in order: clone size, V gene, J gene, D gene, CDR3 protein, CDR3 DNA. The D gene is left open where the match is weak. The size field is filled for only some rows; it gives once, few, many or a size class.

abundance: NA; v_gene: TRBV28; j_gene: TRBJ2-4; d_gene: TRBD1; CDR3aa: CASRPLQPTGVAKNIQYF; CDR3nt: TGTGCCAGCAGACCGCTCCAACCGACAGGGGTAGCCAAAAACATTCAGTACTTC
abundance: NA; v_gene: TRBV27; j_gene: TRBJ2-2; d_gene: NA; CDR3aa: CASSPWTAPPVTGELFF; CDR3nt: TGTGCCAGCAGTCCCTGGACAGCCCCGCCGGTCACCGGGGAGCTGTTTTTT
abundance: NA; v_gene: TRBV12-3/TRBV12-4; j_gene: TRBJ2-7; d_gene: NA; CDR3aa: CASSLGPSPYEQYF; CDR3nt: TGTGCCAGCAGTTTAGGGCCGTCACCCTACGAGCAGTACTTC
abundance: few; v_gene: TRBV3-1; j_gene: TRBJ2-1; d_gene: NA; CDR3aa: CASSQDRWELGRQFF; CDR3nt: TGTGCCAGCAGCCAAGATCGATGGGAACTGGGTCGGCAGTTCTTC
abundance: few; v_gene: TRBV7-8; j_gene: TRBJ2-3; d_gene: NA; CDR3aa: CASSLMTGRLDTQYF; CDR3nt: TGTGCCAGCAGCTTAATGACAGGGAGGTTAGATACGCAGTATTTT
abundance: few; v_gene: TRBV7-9; j_gene: TRBJ1-1; d_gene: NA; CDR3aa: CASSPSTGLNTEAFF; CDR3nt: TGTGCCAGCAGCCCATCGACGGGATTGAACACTGAAGCTTTCTTT
abundance: few; v_gene: TRBV7-8; j_gene: TRBJ2-7; d_gene: NA; CDR3aa: CASSLMLTGPLYEQYF; CDR3nt: TGTGCCAGCAGCCTGATGCTAACAGGGCCGCTCTACGAGCAGTACTTC
abundance: few; v_gene: TRBV27; j_gene: TRBJ2-2; d_gene: NA; CDR3aa: CASSLSGGTGELFF; CDR3nt: TGTGCCAGCAGTTTATCAGGGGGCACCGGGGAGCTGTTTTTT
abundance: few; v_gene: TRBV5-1; j_gene: TRBJ2-1; d_gene: TRBD1; CDR3aa: CASTVGQNSYNEQFF; CDR3nt: TGCGCCAGCACCGTGGGACAGAACTCCTACAATGAGCAGTTCTTC
abundance: NA; v_gene: TRBV12-3/TRBV12-4; j_gene: TRBJ2-4; d_gene: TRBD2; CDR3aa: CASSFGSGGNIQYF; CDR3nt: TGTGCCAGCAGTTTTGGGAGCGGGGGAAACATTCAGTACTTC
abundance: NA; v_gene: TRBV20-1; j_gene: TRBJ2-7; d_gene: NA; CDR3aa: CSAVTPGPIDDEQYF; CDR3nt: TGCAGTGCTGTAACGCCGGGACCCATTGACGACGAGCAGTACTTC
abundance: few; v_gene: TRBV5-1; j_gene: TRBJ2-7; d_gene: NA; CDR3aa: CASSGFGDEQYF; CDR3nt: TGCGCCAGCAGCGGTTTTGGGGACGAGCAGTACTTC
abundance: NA; v_gene: TRBV10-3; j_gene: TRBJ1-2; d_gene: NA; CDR3aa: CATRTASDYHGYTF; CDR3nt: TGTGCCACCCGGACAGCTTCGGACTACCATGGCTACACCTTC
abundance: few; v_gene: TRBV4-3; j_gene: TRBJ2-3; d_gene: NA; CDR3aa: CASSQGTGQSTQYF; CDR3nt: TGCGCCAGCAGCCAAGGAACCGGGCAATCAACGCAGTATTTT
abundance: NA; v_gene: TRBV4-1; j_gene: TRBJ1-1; d_gene: NA; CDR3aa: CASSQDNVRGRTEAFF; CDR3nt: TGCGCCAGCAGCCAAGATAACGTCAGGGGAAGAACTGAAGCTTTCTTT
abundance: NA; v_gene: TRBV7-9; j_gene: TRBJ2-3; d_gene: TRBD2; CDR3aa: CATRRGKTSATDTQYF; CDR3nt: TGTGCCACCAGGCGGGGGAAAACTAGCGCCACAGATACGCAGTATTTT
abundance: NA; v_gene: TRBV12-3/TRBV12-4; j_gene: TRBJ2-1; d_gene: TRBD2; CDR3aa: CATTSGGAASYNEQFF; CDR3nt: TGTGCCACTACTAGCGGGGGAGCAGCATCCTACAATGAGCAGTTCTTC
abundance: few; v_gene: TRBV24-1; j_gene: TRBJ1-2; d_gene: TRBD1; CDR3aa: CATSDRRGRGYGYTF; CDR3nt: TGTGCCACCAGTGATCGGAGGGGGCGAGGCTATGGCTACACCTTC
abundance: few; v_gene: TRBV24-1; j_gene: TRBJ2-3; d_gene: NA; CDR3aa: CATSDSTGITSTDTQYF; CDR3nt: TGTGCCACCAGTGATTCTACAGGCATTACTAGCACAGATACGCAGTATTTT
abundance: few; v_gene: TRBV4-1; j_gene: TRBJ1-4; d_gene: NA; CDR3aa: CASSPQGGGEKLFF; CDR3nt: TGCGCCAGCAGCCCCCAGGGAGGTGGTGAAAAACTGTTTTTT
abundance: NA; v_gene: TRBV5-4; j_gene: TRBJ2-7; d_gene: TRBD1; CDR3aa: CASRGTASYEQYF; CDR3nt: TGTGCCAGCAGGGGGACAGCCTCCTACGAGCAGTACTTC
abundance: NA; v_gene: TRBV6-5; j_gene: TRBJ1-1; d_gene: NA; CDR3aa: CASSYSTGAEAFF; CDR3nt: TGTGCCAGCAGTTACTCGACCGGGGCTGAAGCTTTCTTT
abundance: NA; v_gene: TRBV20-1; j_gene: TRBJ1-1; d_gene: NA; CDR3aa: CSARDLMRGNTEAFF; CDR3nt: TGCAGTGCTAGAGATCTCATGCGGGGCAACACTGAAGCTTTCTTT
abundance: NA; v_gene: TRBV7-9; j_gene: TRBJ2-2; d_gene: TRBD1; CDR3aa: CASSSPQGVTGELFF; CDR3nt: TGTGCCAGCAGCAGCCCTCAGGGGGTCACCGGGGAGCTGTTTTTT
abundance: few; v_gene: TRBV12-3/TRBV12-4; j_gene: TRBJ1-2; d_gene: NA; CDR3aa: CASSLSGRVGDSYTF; CDR3nt: TGTGCCAGCAGTTTGTCGGGCAGGGTGGGCGACAGCTACACCTTC
abundance: many; v_gene: TRBV7-9; j_gene: TRBJ1-2; d_gene: NA; CDR3aa: CASSLDRQATNYGYTF; CDR3nt: TGTGCCAGCAGCCTAGACCGGCAGGCCACTAACTATGGCTACACCTTC
abundance: NA; v_gene: TRBV29-1; j_gene: TRBJ1-1; d_gene: NA; CDR3aa: CSVSLSVGSVNEAFF; CDR3nt: TGCAGCGTTTCATTGAGTGTGGGGTCGGTTAATGAAGCTTTCTTT
abundance: many; v_gene: TRBV7-6; j_gene: TRBJ2-1; d_gene: NA; CDR3aa: CASSLSSYNEQFF; CDR3nt: TGTGCCAGCAGCTTATCCTCCTACAATGAGCAGTTCTTC
abundance: NA; v_gene: TRBV20-1; j_gene: TRBJ2-3; d_gene: TRBD2; CDR3aa: CSARDWPSGGTDTQYF; CDR3nt: TGCAGTGCTAGAGATTGGCCTAGCGGGGGCACAGATACGCAGTATTTT
abundance: few; v_gene: TRBV4-1; j_gene: TRBJ2-5; d_gene: NA; CDR3aa: CASSQVAGVREETQYF; CDR3nt: TGCGCCAGCAGCCAAGTTGCGGGCGTCAGGGAGGAGACCCAGTACTTC
abundance: few; v_gene: TRBV13; j_gene: TRBJ1-1; d_gene: TRBD1; CDR3aa: CASSSTGALTEAFF; CDR3nt: TGTGCCAGCAGCTCGACAGGGGCGTTGACTGAAGCTTTCTTT
abundance: NA; v_gene: TRBV7-3; j_gene: TRBJ2-5; d_gene: NA; CDR3aa: CASSLDPSAGETQYF; CDR3nt: TGTGCCAGCAGCTTGGACCCTAGCGCGGGAGAGACCCAGTACTTC
abundance: few; v_gene: TRBV6-5; j_gene: TRBJ2-1; d_gene: TRBD2; CDR3aa: CASSGLAGTYNEQFF; CDR3nt: TGTGCCAGCAGTGGACTAGCGGGTACCTACAATGAGCAGTTCTTC
abundance: few; v_gene: TRBV4-1; j_gene: TRBJ2-3; d_gene: TRBD2; CDR3aa: CASSQSTSGGADTQYF; CDR3nt: TGCGCCAGCAGCCAATCGACTAGCGGGGGGGCAGATACGCAGTATTTT
abundance: few; v_gene: TRBV6-1; j_gene: TRBJ1-5; d_gene: NA; CDR3aa: CASSEVQHYSNQPQHF; CDR3nt: TGTGCCAGCAGTGAAGTACAGCATTATAGCAATCAGCCCCAGCATTTT
abundance: NA; v_gene: TRBV29-1; j_gene: TRBJ1-2; d_gene: TRBD1; CDR3aa: CSAPTGGPGYTF; CDR3nt: TGCAGCGCCCCTACAGGGGGCCCCGGCTACACCTTC
abundance: few; v_gene: TRBV7-9; j_gene: TRBJ2-3; d_gene: NA; CDR3aa: CASIPSEADTQYF; CDR3nt: TGTGCCAGCATCCCTAGCGAAGCAGATACGCAGTATTTT
abundance: few; v_gene: TRBV3-1; j_gene: TRBJ2-3; d_gene: NA; CDR3aa: CASSQAGTQYF; CDR3nt: TGTGCCAGCAGCCAAGCCGGTACGCAGTATTTT